Sequencing of this T cell receptor (beta chain) was carried out in a study of blood T cells in healthy people across ages. The CDR3 consists of 13 residues. Trimming removed 5 bases from V and 2 bases from J, with 9 bases in between. Study outcomes and limitations: Any changes in expanded clonotypes were possibly confounded, as donor CMV status remained unknown.

Next came a second PCR, run for about 7 to 12 cycles, which used a sample-barcoded 5' primer along with a J-beta primer mix. A single record per CDR3 protein comes from TCRdb applying MiXCR to the 5' RACE reads. This sample yields around 1,000,000 distinct CDR3 sequences, of which approximately 38% are seen a single time; about 12% belongs to the top ten. This clonotype was seen repeatedly, ten times or more. Its antigen remains unknown. The receptor comes from a man aged 18 to 35 in good health. The V call is TRBV12-3 or TRBV12-4, the J call TRBJ1-2; perhaps TRBD1 as D (6 bases). The sample consisted of blood. CDR3 nucleotides: TGTGCCAGCAGTCCAGGGGAAAACTATGGCTACACCTTC. It specifies CASSPGENYGYTF.